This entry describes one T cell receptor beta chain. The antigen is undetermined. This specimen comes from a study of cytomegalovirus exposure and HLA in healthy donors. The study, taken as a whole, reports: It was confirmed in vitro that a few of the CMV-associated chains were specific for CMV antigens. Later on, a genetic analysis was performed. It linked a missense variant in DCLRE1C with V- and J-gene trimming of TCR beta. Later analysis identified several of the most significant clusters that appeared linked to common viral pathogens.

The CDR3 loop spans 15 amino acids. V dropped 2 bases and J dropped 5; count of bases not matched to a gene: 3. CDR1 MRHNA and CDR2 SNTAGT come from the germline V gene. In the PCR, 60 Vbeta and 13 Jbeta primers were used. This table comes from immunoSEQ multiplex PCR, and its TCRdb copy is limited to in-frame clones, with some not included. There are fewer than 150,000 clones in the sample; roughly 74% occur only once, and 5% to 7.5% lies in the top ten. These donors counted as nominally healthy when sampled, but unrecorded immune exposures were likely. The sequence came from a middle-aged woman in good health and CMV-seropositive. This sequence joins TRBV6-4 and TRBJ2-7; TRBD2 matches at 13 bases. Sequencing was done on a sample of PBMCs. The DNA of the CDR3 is TGTGCCAGCAGTGACGGACTAGCGGGAGATCACGAGCAGTACTTC. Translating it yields CASSDGLAGDHEQYF.